This is a list of T cell receptor beta chains from one sample in a study of identical twins. TCRdb analysed the 5' RACE reads with MiXCR anew, one entry per CDR3 protein. The sample contains some 560,000 distinct CDR3 sequences, roughly 9.5% of which appear only once. These same records also appear under a second study, on yellow fever vaccine responses in identical twins.

Sequences were obtained from PBMCs. The receptor set was obtained from a woman under 30 in good health. The CDR3 runs from the conserved cysteine through the conserved F or W. The D gene is left open where the match is weak. A clone size is listed for some rows: how often the clone was seen (once, few, many), or a class if it is expanded.

clone size	V gene	CDR3 length	D gene	J gene	CDR3 DNA	CDR3 protein
many	TRBV7-6	12	TRBD1	TRBJ2-7	TGTGCCACGGGGGACAGGACGCACGAGCAGTACTTC	CATGDRTHEQYF
many	TRBV5-1	13	-	TRBJ1-1	TGCGCCAGCAAGGTTACTGTCGACACTGAAGCTTTCTTT	CASKVTVDTEAFF
-	TRBV10-3	14	-	TRBJ1-1	TGTGCCATCAGTGAGTTGTGGGGGAACACTGAAGCTTTCTTT	CAISELWGNTEAFF
-	TRBV7-8	14	TRBD1	TRBJ1-1	TGTGCCAGCAGCTCCCGGGACAGGGTTACTGAAGCTTTCTTT	CASSSRDRVTEAFF
-	TRBV28	12	-	TRBJ1-1	TGTGCCAGCCGGGGAGGGGGCACTGAAGCTTTCTTT	CASRGGGTEAFF
few	TRBV10-2	15	TRBD2	TRBJ2-7	TGCGCCAGCAACGCCGGGACTAGCGGGACCTACGAGCAGTACTTC	CASNAGTSGTYEQYF
-	TRBV7-9	16	TRBD2	TRBJ2-3	TGTGCCAGCAGCTTTCCCAGCGGGAGTGGCACAGATACGCAGTATTTT	CASSFPSGSGTDTQYF
few	TRBV29-1	21	-	TRBJ1-2	TGCAGCGTTGAAGGGCGAGTGGAGGTGACAGAGGGGATTCCTTCTAACTATGGCTACACCTTC	CSVEGRVEVTEGIPSNYGYTF
-	TRBV21-1	12	-	TRBJ1-1	TGTGCCAGCAGCAAAGATTGGGATGAAGCTTTCTTT	CASSKDWDEAFF
-	TRBV28	11	-	TRBJ2-5	TGTGCCAGCATTCAGCAAGAGACCCAGTACTTC	CASIQQETQYF
few	TRBV5-1	13	-	TRBJ1-1	TGCGCCAGCAGCGACAAGGGGAACACTGAAGCTTTCTTT	CASSDKGNTEAFF
many	TRBV7-9	16	-	TRBJ2-3	TGTGCCAGCAGCTATCAGTTGACGACTAGCACAGATACGCAGTATTTT	CASSYQLTTSTDTQYF
few	TRBV12-5	11	-	TRBJ2-1	TGTGCTAGTGGTTTGCTCCATGAGCAGTTCTTC	CASGLLHEQFF
few	TRBV28	17	-	TRBJ1-4	TGTGCCAGCAGATCGCCGGGACTCCTGTCAACTAATGAAAAACTGTTTTTT	CASRSPGLLSTNEKLFF
-	TRBV13	16	TRBD1	TRBJ2-7	TGTGCCAGCAGCTACCAATTACCGGGACAGGACTACGAGCAGTACTTC	CASSYQLPGQDYEQYF
few	TRBV15	17	TRBD1	TRBJ2-5	TGTGCCACCAGCAGAGAGGGACAGGGTGAATTCCAAGAGACCCAGTACTTC	CATSREGQGEFQETQYF
many	TRBV5-6	17	-	TRBJ2-4	TGTGCCAGCAGCTTGGAGGCGTCAGGCCGCTTCAAAAACATTCAGTACTTC	CASSLEASGRFKNIQYF